Listed below are T cell receptor beta chains from one sample, sequenced in a study of blood T cells in healthy people across ages. Using its own MiXCR run on the 5' RACE reads, TCRdb lists one record per CDR3 protein. The sample includes around 1,700,000 distinct CDR3 sequences, 28% of them seen just once. The sequencing input was blood. These receptors were collected from a woman in her twenties or thirties in good health. Both conserved end residues are part of each CDR3. D genes are given only for firm matches. The listing skips clone size in some rows; elsewhere it reads once, few, many or a size class.

J | V | size | D | CDR3 | DNA
TRBJ1-1 | TRBV20-1 | NA | NA | CSAPPGRNTEAFF | TGCAGTGCCCCTCCGGGGAGGAACACTGAAGCTTTCTTT
TRBJ1-4 | TRBV6-1 | NA | NA | CASSDGLNEKLFF | TGTGCCAGTAGTGACGGGCTAAATGAAAAACTGTTTTTT
TRBJ2-4 | TRBV12-3/TRBV12-4 | once | TRBD1 | CTSRETGDIPYF | TGTACCAGCAGGGAGACAGGGGACATTCCGTACTTC
TRBJ2-4 | TRBV10-3 | once | NA | CAISTAGAKSIQYF | TGTGCCATCAGTACCGCAGGAGCCAAAAGCATTCAGTACTTC
TRBJ2-1 | TRBV4-3 | NA | NA | CASSQDGRSTYNEQFF | TGCGCCAGCAGCCAAGATGGCCGGAGTACCTACAATGAGCAGTTCTTC
TRBJ2-7 | TRBV11-2 | many | TRBD1 | CASSRGGTGIYEQYF | TGTGCCAGCAGCCGAGGCGGGACAGGGATCTACGAGCAGTACTTC
TRBJ1-5 | TRBV7-2 | few | TRBD1 | CASSLVGTENQPQHF | TGTGCCAGCAGCTTAGTCGGGACAGAAAATCAGCCCCAGCATTTT
TRBJ2-5 | TRBV4-1 | NA | NA | CASSQDLGDGGTQYF | TGCGCCAGCAGCCAAGATTTGGGGGATGGAGGGACCCAGTACTTC
TRBJ2-5 | TRBV11-2 | few | NA | CASTQQRTETQYF | TGTGCCAGCACCCAGCAGCGGACAGAGACCCAGTACTTC
TRBJ2-5 | TRBV19 | NA | NA | CASSMTYNEQYF | TGTGCCAGTAGCATGACTTACAATGAGCAGTACTTC
TRBJ2-7 | TRBV6-2/TRBV6-3 | NA | NA | CASNNLKPYEQYF | TGTGCCAGCAACAACTTAAAACCCTACGAGCAGTACTTC
TRBJ2-3 | TRBV6-2/TRBV6-3 | NA | TRBD2 | CASSPRTSGGRNTQYF | TGTGCCAGCAGCCCCCGGACTAGCGGGGGGCGGAATACGCAGTATTTT
TRBJ1-5 | TRBV12-3/TRBV12-4 | few | NA | CASGTGIFYSNQPQHF | TGTGCCAGCGGAACAGGGATCTTCTATAGCAATCAGCCCCAGCATTTT
TRBJ2-1 | TRBV7-2 | NA | NA | CAGSSSAGNNEQFF | TGTGCCGGCAGCTCCTCCGCCGGAAACAATGAGCAGTTCTTC
TRBJ1-1 | TRBV11-2 | NA | NA | CASSSLANTEAFF | TGTGCCAGCAGCTCTTTGGCGAACACTGAAGCTTTCTTT
TRBJ1-1 | TRBV7-3 | NA | NA | CPDSGRETFF | TGTCCTGATTCCGGGCGGGAAACTTTCTTT